A single TCR beta chain is shown here with its context. The sample comes from a study of T-cell reconstitution after alpha-beta-depleted transplantation in children. TCRbeta library construction was performed incorporating unique molecular identifiers. TCRdb passed the PCR reads through MiXCR, listing each CDR3 protein once. Of about 610,000 distinct CDR3 sequences listed, 8% to 11% are singletons. CDR1 and CDR2 from the germline V gene are GTSNPN and SVGIG (reference sequence). The CDR3 sequence is 15 residues long. V was clipped by 0 bases and J by 0 bases, with 6 bases between them. Sequenced material: PBMCs from the stem cell graft donor, taken from the stem cell graft. The chain links TRBV30 to TRBJ1-6, with D unclear. The receptor was isolated from a human donor who donated a stem cell graft to a child with acute myeloid leukemia. CDR3 bases: TGTGCCTGGAGTGTAGATGCCTCCTATAATTCACCCCTCCACTTT. This translates into CAWSVDASYNSPLHF.